Sequencing of this TCR beta chain was carried out in a study of OX40 agonist ivuxolimab in advanced cancers. Whole-study results and caveats: Normalized expansion of T-cell clones was also low for some nonresponders.

Any history of autoimmune disease or systemic immunosuppression disqualified patients. The germline gives CDR1 MNHEY, CDR2 SMNVEV (reference sequence). Trimming stripped 2 bases from V and 4 bases from J, with 11 bases between. This CDR3 is built from 14 residues. For this clone: Its specificity is not known.

Sequencing was performed with immunoSEQ multiplex PCR; in TCRdb, only in-frame clones are kept and a portion is missing. The data hold around 74,000 clones, with roughly 85% observed a single time. This chain uses TRBV27 with TRBJ1-1, with D possibly TRBD1 on 5 matching bases. Sequencing used CD4+ or CD8+ T cells sorted from blood, obtained in a trial of the OX40 agonist ivuxolimab. The clonotype originates from an adult with an advanced solid tumor such as melanoma, head and neck, liver or kidney cancer. The CDR3 coding sequence is TGTGCCAGCAGTTTACGGGGGGGTGGCACTGAAGCTTTCTTT. It specifies CASSLRGGGTEAFF.